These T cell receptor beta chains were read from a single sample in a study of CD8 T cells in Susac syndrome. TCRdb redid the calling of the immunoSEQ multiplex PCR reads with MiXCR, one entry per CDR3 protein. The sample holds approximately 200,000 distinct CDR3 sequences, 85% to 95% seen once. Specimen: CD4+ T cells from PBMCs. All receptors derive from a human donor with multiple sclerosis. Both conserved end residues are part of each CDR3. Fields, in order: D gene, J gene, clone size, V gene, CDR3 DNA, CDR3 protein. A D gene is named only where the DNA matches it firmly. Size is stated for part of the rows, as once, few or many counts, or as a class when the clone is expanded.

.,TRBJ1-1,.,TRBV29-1,TGCAGCGCCGCCCGGAGTAACACTGAAGCTTTCTTT,CSAARSNTEAFF
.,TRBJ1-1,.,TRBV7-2,TGTGCCAGCAGCCCGTCGCCGACAGTGAACACTGAAGCTTTCTTT,CASSPSPTVNTEAFF
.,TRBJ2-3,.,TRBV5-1,TGCGCCAGCAATCAGGGTGCTAGCACAGATACGCAGTATTTT,CASNQGASTDTQYF
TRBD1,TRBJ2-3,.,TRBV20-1,TGCAGTGCTAGTGGGACAGGCCGTAAAGGGGCCACAGATACGCAGTATTTT,CSASGTGRKGATDTQYF
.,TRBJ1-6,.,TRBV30,TGTGCCTGGACCCCCGCGGGTGGGTCACCCCTCCACTTT,CAWTPAGGSPLHF
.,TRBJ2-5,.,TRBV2,TGTGCCAGCATCTCGACGCGGGAGACCCAGTACTTC,CASISTRETQYF
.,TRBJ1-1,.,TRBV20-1,TGCAGTGCTATCCGTGGGAGCATGAACACTGAAGCTTTCTTT,CSAIRGSMNTEAFF
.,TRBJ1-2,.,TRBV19,TGTGCCAGTAGCCTCCTAAGGGTCGATATTTATGGCTACACCTTC,CASSLLRVDIYGYTF
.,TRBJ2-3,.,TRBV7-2,TGTGCCAGCAGCCTCTACAGGGCTGCAGATACGCAGTATTTT,CASSLYRAADTQYF
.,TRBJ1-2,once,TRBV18,TGTGCCAGCTCACCTAGAGGGGTTCATGGCTACACCTTC,CASSPRGVHGYTF
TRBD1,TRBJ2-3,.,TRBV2,TGTGCCAACCAGGGGGCGCATACAGATACGCAGTATTTT,CANQGAHTDTQYF
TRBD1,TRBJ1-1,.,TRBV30,TGTGCCTGGAGTGTATCAGGGGGGGTAGCTTTCTTT,CAWSVSGGVAFF
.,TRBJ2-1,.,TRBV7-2,TGTGCCAGCGGGGGGAGGTCCTACAATGAGCAGTTCTTC,CASGGRSYNEQFF
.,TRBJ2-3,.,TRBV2,TGTGCCAGCAGGGAGATGGATACGCAGTATTTT,CASREMDTQYF
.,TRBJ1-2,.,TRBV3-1,TGTGCCAGCAGCCAAGGGGGGCCCATTAACTATGGCTACACCTTC,CASSQGGPINYGYTF
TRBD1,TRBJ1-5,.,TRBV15,TGTGCCACCAGCAGAGCCGGACAGGGGAATCAGCCCCAGCATTTT,CATSRAGQGNQPQHF
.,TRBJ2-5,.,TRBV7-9,TGTGCCAGCAGCACCAGTCCAGGGATCCAAGAGACCCAGTACTTC,CASSTSPGIQETQYF
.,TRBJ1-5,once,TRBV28,TGTGCCAGCAGTTTACCCCCTAGCAGGGGCCTTCTCAATCAGCCCCAGCATTTT,CASSLPPSRGLLNQPQHF
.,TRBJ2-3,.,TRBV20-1,TGCAGTGCTAGAGACCAGGGGGGCCCACTCCCCGATACGCAGTATTTT,CSARDQGGPLPDTQYF
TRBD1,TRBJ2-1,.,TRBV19,TGTGCCAGTAGTCTTCGCCGGGACAGCCCCTACAATGAGCAGTTCTTC,CASSLRRDSPYNEQFF
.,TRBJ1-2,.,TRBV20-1,TGCAGTGCTAGAGCTGCAGGGGATGGTGACTATGGCTACACCTTC,CSARAAGDGDYGYTF
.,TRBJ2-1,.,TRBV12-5,TGTGCTAGTGGTTTGGTACTCAGCTATGGCAATGAGCAGTTCTTC,CASGLVLSYGNEQFF
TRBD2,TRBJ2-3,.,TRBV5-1,TGCGCCAGCAGAGAACAGCGGGGGTTAACAGATACGCAGTATTTT,CASREQRGLTDTQYF
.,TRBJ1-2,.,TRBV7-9,TGTGCCAGCAGCTCGCGGGACATAAATGGCTACACCTTC,CASSSRDINGYTF
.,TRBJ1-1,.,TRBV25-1,TGTGCCAGCAGTCAGACAGGTATGGGGACTGAAGCTTTCTTT,CASSQTGMGTEAFF
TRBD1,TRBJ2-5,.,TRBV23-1,TGCGCCAGCAGTCAGGGGACAGGACGACAAGAGACCCAGTACTTC,CASSQGTGRQETQYF
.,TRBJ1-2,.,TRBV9,TGTGCCAGCAGTGCGGACACCTACTATGGCTACACCTTC,CASSADTYYGYTF
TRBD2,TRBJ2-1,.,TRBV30,TGTGCCTGGACTAGCGGACCCGCTGAGCAGTTCTTC,CAWTSGPAEQFF
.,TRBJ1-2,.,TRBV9,TGTGCCAGCGGCAGGCAGGGATTGAACTATGGCTACACCTTC,CASGRQGLNYGYTF
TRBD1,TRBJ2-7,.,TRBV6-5,TGTGCCAGCAGGGGGACAGGGATCCCCGAGCAGTACTTC,CASRGTGIPEQYF
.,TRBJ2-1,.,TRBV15,TGTGCCACCAGCAGAACCCAAGAAGCGGGTGAGCAGTTCTTC,CATSRTQEAGEQFF
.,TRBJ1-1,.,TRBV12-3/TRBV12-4,TGTGCCAGCGGGGGACCGGGACGTTCTGCTTTCTTT,CASGGPGRSAFF
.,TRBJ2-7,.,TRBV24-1,TGTGCCACCAGTGATGCCGGGCCCTACGAGCAGTACTTC,CATSDAGPYEQYF
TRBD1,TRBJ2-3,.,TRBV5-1,TGCGCCAGCAGCTTTCCCGGGACAGGGTTGGCAGATACGCAGTATTTT,CASSFPGTGLADTQYF
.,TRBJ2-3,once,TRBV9,TGTGCCAGCAGCGTAGATGGGGGGCCAAGCACAGATACGCAGTATTTT,CASSVDGGPSTDTQYF
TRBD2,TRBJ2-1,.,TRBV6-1,TGTGCCAGCAGTCCCCCCGGGGGGAGAAGCTCCTACAATGAGCAGTTCTTC,CASSPPGGRSSYNEQFF
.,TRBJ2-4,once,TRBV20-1,TGCAGTGCCAAACCAGGGTCAAGAAACATTCAGTACTTC,CSAKPGSRNIQYF
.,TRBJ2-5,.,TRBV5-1,TGCGCCAGCAGCTTGGAGGCCGGGGGCCAAGAGACCCAGTACTTC,CASSLEAGGQETQYF
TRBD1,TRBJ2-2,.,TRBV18,TGTGCCAGCTCACTTGGACAGGCCGGGGAGCTGTTTTTT,CASSLGQAGELFF
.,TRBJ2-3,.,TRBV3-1,TGTGCCAGCAGCCAAGACAGCCGCGGGGCCACAGATACGCAGTATTTT,CASSQDSRGATDTQYF
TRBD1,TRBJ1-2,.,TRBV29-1,TGCAGCGCCGCCGCGACAGGGGGCTTCGGCTACACCTTC,CSAAATGGFGYTF
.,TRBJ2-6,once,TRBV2,TGTGCCAGCGGAGGATCCGGGGCCAACGTCCTGACTTTC,CASGGSGANVLTF
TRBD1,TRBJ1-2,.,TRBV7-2,TGTGCCAGCAGCCAGGACAGGGGCTACACCTTC,CASSQDRGYTF
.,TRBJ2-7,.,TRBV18,TGTGCCAGCTCGGTGGAATTCCGGGACTTCATAGGAGGGTACGAGCAGTACTTC,CASSVEFRDFIGGYEQYF
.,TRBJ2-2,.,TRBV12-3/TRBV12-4,TGTGCCAGCAGTTTAGAGGGGCGTACCGGGGAGCTGTTTTTT,CASSLEGRTGELFF
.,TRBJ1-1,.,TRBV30,TGTGCCTGGAGTTGGGCCCTGACTGAAGCTTTCTTT,CAWSWALTEAFF
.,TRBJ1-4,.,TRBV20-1,TGCAGTGCTAGAGATCTTCCAGGACGGGGAAATGAAAAACTGTTTTTT,CSARDLPGRGNEKLFF
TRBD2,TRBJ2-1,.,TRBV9,TGTGCCAGCAGCGTAACGAATAGCGGGGGTCTGGGCTACAATGAGCAGTTCTTC,CASSVTNSGGLGYNEQFF
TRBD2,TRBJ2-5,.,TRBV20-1,TGCAGTGCGGGACTAGCGAGGAGAGAGACCCAGTACTTC,CSAGLARRETQYF
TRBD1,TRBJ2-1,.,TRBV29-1,TGCAGCGTGGAGGGACAGGCCTACAATGAGCAGTTCTTC,CSVEGQAYNEQFF
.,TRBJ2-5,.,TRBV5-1,TGCGCCAGCAGCTTGGACTCATGGGGCGAAGAGACCCAGTACTTC,CASSLDSWGEETQYF
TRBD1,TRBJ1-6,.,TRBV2,TGTGCCAGCAGTGAAAGGGGACAGGGAAATTCACCCCTCCACTTT,CASSERGQGNSPLHF
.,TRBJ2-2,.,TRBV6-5,TGTGCCAGCAGCAAACGGATTGACACCGGGGAGCTGTTTTTT,CASSKRIDTGELFF